Listed here are 18 T cell receptor beta chains from one sample, sequenced in a study of tumor-infiltrating lymphocytes in primary liver carcinoma. Synthesis of TCR beta cDNA was carried out from 500 ng total RNA with a constant-region primer. Three-round nested multiplex PCR performed with slightly modified ARM-PCR produced the TCR beta libraries. For approximately 10 cycles apiece, the opening two PCR rounds ran with TRBV1-TRBV30 forward primers and a C-beta reverse primer. One entry per CDR3 protein results from TCRdb running MiXCR on the multiplex PCR reads. The sample consists of about 180,000 distinct CDR3 sequences, about 60% of them appearing once. Researchers drew blood RNA from unsorted whole blood and extracted germline DNA as well. Sample: peripheral blood. All receptors derive from a man aged 40-55 years with primary liver carcinoma and hepatitis B virus infection.

This clonotype occurred a few times. The chain couples TRBV10-3 to TRBJ1-4; D is possibly TRBD1 (6 bases). V shed 4 bases and J shed 4 bases, with 16 bases lying between them. The CDR3 has 16 residues. In germline, CDR1 is ENHRY, CDR2 SYGVKD. The CDR3 sequence: CAISGSLGHSNEKLFF. The CDR3 DNA is TGTGCCATCAGTGGCTCACTGGGACATAGTAATGAAAAACTGTTTTTT.

This chain uses TRBV7-3 with TRBJ1-1, with D possibly being TRBD1 (6 bases). This CDR3 has 14 residues. The germline V gene encodes CDR1 SGHTA and CDR2 FQGTGA. The germline V and J ends were trimmed by 1 base and 3 bases, with 9 bases remaining between them. CDR3 amino acids: CASSLNAGDTEAFF. The CDR3 region has the DNA TGTGCCAGCAGCTTAAATGCAGGGGACACTGAAGCTTTCTTT.

The CDR3 is CAISEWPGPEYEQYF. CDR3 nucleotide sequence: TGTGCCATCAGTGAGTGGCCAGGACCAGAGTACGAGCAGTACTTC. This chain joins TRBV10-3 and TRBJ2-7; D is ambiguous. Trimming removed 1 base from V and 4 bases from J, with 14 bases in between. Germline V CDR1 and CDR2: ENHRY, SYGVKD. The CDR3 extends over 15 amino acids.

As regards this clonotype: Given a much more abundant clone one base away, this may be a read error. The chain joins TRBV4-2 to TRBJ2-2; D possibly corresponds to TRBD2 (5 bases). The CDR3 sequence is 16 residues long. Germline-derived CDR1 and CDR2 are LGHNA and YNFKEQ. The CDR3 bases are TGTGCCAGCAGCCTGGACGCAAGCGATAACACCGGGGAGCCGTTTTTT. Translated, it gives CASSLDASDNTGEPFF.

Notes on this clonotype: An end of the junction differs from the germline gene, which may be a read error. The chain carries TRBV4-1 and TRBJ2-1, with D tentatively TRBD2 (5 bases). Looked up from germline, CDR1 is MGHRA and CDR2 is YSYEKL. This CDR3 has 20 residues. The CDR3 is CTSSQFLPGSDLLPYNEQFF. CDR3 DNA: TGCACCAGCAGCCAATTCCTCCCGGGGTCCGACCTGCTGCCCTACAATGAGCAGTTCTTC.

As to this clonotype: An end of the junction does not agree with germline; a read error may underlie this. This sequence joins TRBV11-2 and TRBJ2-3; perhaps TRBD2 as D (5 bases). CDR1 and CDR2 (germline): SGHAT, FQNNGV. The CDR3 runs to 14 residues. The CDR3 DNA follows: TGTGCCAGCAGTCGCACACCTAGCACATATACGCAGTACTTT. The encoded protein is CASSRTPSTYTQYF.

This clonotype was seen once. The chain employs TRBV5-5 and TRBJ2-2, with no clear D. V was pared by 4 bases and J by 2 bases, with 12 bases between. The CDR3 has 15 residues. Germline lookup yields CDR1 SGHKS and CDR2 YYEKEE (reference sequence). For the CDR3, the DNA is TGTGCCAGCAGCCTGTTGATGGACAACACCGGGGAGCTGTTTTTT. Amino acids: CASSLLMDNTGELFF.

A remark on this clonotype: With a much larger clone just one base away, this may be a read error. The chain has TRBV4-2 and TRBJ2-3; D is possibly TRBD2 (6 bases). The germline gives CDR1 LGHNA, CDR2 YNFKEQ. This CDR3 is built from 17 residues. The V gene lost 6 bases and the J gene lost 0 bases, with 19 bases spanning the gap. The chain's CDR3 is CASRGELWGVSTDTQYF. CDR3 coding DNA: TGTGCCAGCAGAGGGGAGTTGTGGGGGGTAAGCACAGATACGCAGTATTTT.

The V call is TRBV6-5, the J call TRBJ2-1; the D gene is possibly TRBD2 (6 bases). Germline CDR1 and CDR2: MNHEY and SVGAGI. Trimming pared 6 bases from V and 5 bases from J, leaving 17 bases between. This CDR3 comprises 15 residues. CDR3 bases: TGTGCCAGCAGCCCGGGACGGGGGATAGACAATGAGCAGTTCTTC. It encodes CASSPGRGIDNEQFF.

The rearrangement links TRBV11-2 to TRBJ2-7, with D possibly matching TRBD1 (7 bases). The CDR3 covers 13 residues. V was cut by 6 bases and J by 10 bases, with 19 bases left in between. Germline V gene lookup returns CDR1 SGHAT and CDR2 FQNNGV. The CDR3 loop reads CASRMEGQREQYF. In DNA, the CDR3 is TGTGCCAGCAGAATGGAGGGACAGAGGGAACAGTACTTC.

With respect to this clonotype: This may be a read error, as it is one base from a much larger clone. J is TRBJ2-5 and V is TRBV11-2; D gene ambiguous. The CDR3 has 11 amino acids. In germline, CDR1 is SGHAT, CDR2 FQNNGV. CDR3 sequence reads: CAGSLDRSQYF. In nucleotides, the CDR3 is TGTGCCGGCAGCTTAGACCGTTCCCAGTACTTC.

J is TRBJ2-1 and V is TRBV6-5; 10 bases match TRBD2. V dropped 1 base and J dropped 6; count of bases not matched to a gene: 3. Germline CDR1 MNHEY, CDR2 SVGAGI. The CDR3 is 15 amino acids. CDR3 sequence reads: CASSYFASGSNEQFF. Written as DNA, the CDR3 is TGTGCCAGCAGTTACTTCGCTAGCGGGAGCAATGAGCAGTTCTTC.

This clonotype has at least ten counts. This chain links TRBV11-2 with TRBJ2-5; TRBD2 matches at 13 bases. After removal of 5 bases from V and 5 bases from J, the junction contained 8 bases not matched to a gene. The CDR3 has 16 amino acids. In germline, CDR1 is SGHAT, CDR2 FQNNGV. CDR3 sequence reads: CASSATSGRSRETQYF. DNA of the CDR3: TGTGCCAGCAGCGCGACTAGCGGGAGGTCCCGTGAGACCCAGTACTTC.

This clonotype showed up just a few times. The J gene is TRBJ2-5, the V gene TRBV10-3; 11 bases align to TRBD2. CDR1 is ENHRY and CDR2 is SYGVKD in the germline V gene. The CDR3 length is 16 residues. V lost 10 bases and J lost 2; bases outside the gene matches: 12. CDR3 bases: TGTGCCACCTCGAGCGGACTAGCGGGCCTGCAAGAGACCCAGTACTTC. Protein product: CATSSGLAGLQETQYF.

This clonotype turned up a few times. At one of its ends the junction is not consistent with the germline gene, which may arise from a read error. The genes are TRBV11-2 and TRBJ1-3, with D tentatively TRBD1 (5 bases). This CDR3 comprises 16 residues. In germline, CDR1 is SGHAT, CDR2 FQNNGV. CDR3 DNA sequence: TGTACCAGCAGCTTCCTCGACAGTCTCTCTGGAAACACCATATATTTT. Translating it yields CTSSFLDSLSGNTIYF.

The table lists this clonotype with a few counts. The V and J genes are TRBV28 and TRBJ2-5; tentatively, D is TRBD1 (5 bases). V was clipped by 6 bases and J by 4 bases, with 12 bases between them. CDR3 length: 13 residues. Germline V gives CDR1 MDHEN, CDR2 SYDVKM. The CDR3 nucleotides are TGTGCCAGCAGATTCATCACAGGAGAGACCCAGTACTTC. Protein product: CASRFITGETQYF.

As for this clonotype: A read error may account for a junction end that differs from germline. The chain links TRBV6-5 to TRBJ2-7, with D possibly being TRBD2 (5 bases). CDR1 MNHEY and CDR2 SVGAGI come from the germline V gene. This CDR3 is 17 amino acids long. For the CDR3, the DNA is TGTGCCAGCAATTACTCAGGACGTGGGAGCGCCCCCCGCGAGCAGTACTTC. As protein: CASNYSGRGSAPREQYF.

This clonotype was detected ten times or more. V and J are TRBV11-2 and TRBJ2-7, with unresolved D. V was clipped by 1 base and J by 4 bases, with 8 bases between them. CDR1 SGHAT and CDR2 FQNNGV come from the germline V gene. The CDR3 is 13 residues long. CDR3 loop: CASSLGGSYEQYF. The CDR3, as DNA: TGTGCCAGCAGCTTAGGCGGCAGTTACGAGCAGTACTTC.